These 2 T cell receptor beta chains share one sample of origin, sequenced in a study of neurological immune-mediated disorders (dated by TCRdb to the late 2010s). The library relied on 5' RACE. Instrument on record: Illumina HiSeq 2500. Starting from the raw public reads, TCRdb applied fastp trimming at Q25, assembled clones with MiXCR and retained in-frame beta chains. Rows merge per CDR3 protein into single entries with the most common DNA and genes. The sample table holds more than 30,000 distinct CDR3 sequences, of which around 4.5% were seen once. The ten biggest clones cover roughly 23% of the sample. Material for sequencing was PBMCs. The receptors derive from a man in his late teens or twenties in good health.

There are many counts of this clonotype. As DNA, the CDR3 is TGTGCCAGTCGGGGGGAGCCAGCCTCAGGGGACTATGGCTACACCTTC. It translates to CASRGEPASGDYGYTF. The chain couples TRBV6-5 to TRBJ1-2, with D possibly being TRBD1 (6 bases). Trimming took off 9 bases at V and 3 bases at J, with 23 bases between the two ends. CDR3 length: 16 residues. Germline V lookup: CDR1 MNHEY, CDR2 SVGAGI.

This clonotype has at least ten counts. The CDR3 coding sequence is TGTGCCAGCAGTGCCGGGACAGGGGGCACTGAAGCTTTCTTT. Amino acids: CASSAGTGGTEAFF. The V gene is TRBV6-1, the J gene TRBJ1-1, with 11 bases aligning to TRBD1. This CDR3 region has 14 residues. V was clipped by 4 bases and J by 4 bases; unmatched bases: 2. CDR1 and CDR2 (germline): MNHNS, SASEGT.